This TCR beta chain was observed in a study of blood T cell repertoires in COVID-19. Whole-study context: The United States, Italy and Spain supplied acute and convalescent COVID-19 samples.

Only in-frame clones appear in the TCRdb table, and some are missing; sequencing was by immunoSEQ multiplex PCR. The sample yields a few hundred thousand clones, 80% to 90% seen once. There are 16 residues in the CDR3. V shed 4 bases, J shed 2 bases, and the junction held 9 bases outside the gene matches. Germline V gene data show CDR1 as MNHEY and CDR2 as SVGEGT. Clinical history reported by participants formed the basis on which cohorts were assigned. Input material: PBMCs or T cells enriched from blood (not recorded which). This sequence joins TRBV6-2 or TRBV6-3 and TRBJ2-3; 7 bases match TRBD2. The source is a man aged 18 to 30 who had recovered from COVID-19. The CDR3 loop is CASSSPHTSDTDTQYF. In nucleotides, the CDR3 is TGTGCCAGCAGTTCCCCCCATACTAGCGACACAGATACGCAGTATTTT.